A single sample is the source of the 9 T cell receptor beta chains below, sequenced in a study of T cell responses to AZD1222 COVID-19 vaccine (TCRdb year 2021). Library preparation used the immunoSEQ multiplex PCR assay. The source is immuneACCESS, and TCRdb retained only in-frame sequences with V and J called. Part of the clones is not carried over; for the studies checked, unresolved V genes explain less than half of this, and the remainder is unexplained. The sample profile shows some 72,000 clones; about 91% of them were found once. 6% to 8.5% of the sample comes from the top ten. The sample's time point, from its label and the paper: baseline before first vaccination. Per the publication, the treatment or condition label means: meningococcal conjugate vaccine given as trial control. Sequenced here: peripheral blood, sampled on day 0 of MenACWY control vaccination. These receptors were obtained from an adult in good health.

The rearrangement links TRBV2 to TRBJ1-1, with D perhaps matching TRBD1 (5 bases). CDR1 SNHLY and CDR2 FYNNEI come from the germline V gene. V was cut by 4 bases and J by 3 bases, with 9 bases left in between. This CDR3 has 13 amino acids. The chain's CDR3 is CASSAGVHTEAFF. The CDR3 bases are TGTGCCAGCAGTGCGGGGGTACACACTGAAGCTTTCTTT.

The chain is built from TRBV7-2 and TRBJ2-1, with a tentative D call TRBD2 (5 bases). V lost 3 bases, J lost 5 bases, and 5 bases lay in between. Germline V gene lookup returns CDR1 SGHTA and CDR2 FQGNSA. The CDR3 covers 12 residues. In nucleotides, the CDR3 is TGTGCCAGCAGCTTGAGGGACAATGAGCAGTTCTTC. Its protein is CASSLRDNEQFF.

The chain recombines TRBV6-2 or TRBV6-3 with TRBJ1-2; possibly TRBD1 for D (6 bases). Germline-derived CDR1 and CDR2 are MNHEY and SVGEGT. The CDR3 runs 12 residues. V gave up 5 bases and J gave up 6 bases, with 10 bases separating them. CDR3 amino acids: CASSTGNHGYTF. Here the CDR3 DNA reads TGTGCCAGCAGTACAGGGAACCATGGCTACACCTTC.

The J gene is TRBJ2-3, the V gene TRBV6-5; D remains unclear. The V gene lost 2 bases and the J gene lost 0 bases, with 12 bases spanning the gap. Germline values: CDR1 MNHEY, CDR2 SVGAGI. The CDR3 consists of 16 residues. DNA for the CDR3: TGTGCCAGCAGTTACGTTCGGTTTTCTAGCACAGATACGCAGTATTTT. Protein: CASSYVRFSSTDTQYF.

This clone occurred a few times. J is TRBJ2-7 and V is TRBV12-3 or TRBV12-4; 9 bases are shared with TRBD1. Germline trimming cut 6 bases from V and 7 bases from J; bases unmatched to any gene: 7. This CDR3 contains 13 residues. The CDR3 loop is CASSRGTGREQYF. The CDR3 DNA follows: TGTGCCAGCAGCCGAGGGACAGGGAGAGAGCAGTACTTC.

V gene TRBV28 combines with J gene TRBJ2-2, with no clear D. This CDR3 has 15 amino acids. From germline, CDR1 is MDHEN and CDR2 SYDVKM. V was cut by 6 bases and J by 1 base, with 12 bases left in between. DNA of the CDR3: TGTGCCAGCAGCCGCCCCATCGGGAACACCGGGGAGCTGTTTTTT. Translated, it gives CASSRPIGNTGELFF.

The chain joins TRBV7-2 to TRBJ2-5; 8 bases line up with TRBD2. From germline, CDR1 is SGHTA and CDR2 FQGNSA. The CDR3 covers 15 residues. V dropped 1 base and J dropped 5; count of bases not matched to a gene: 6. For the CDR3, the DNA is TGTGCCAGCAGCTTAGTGTTCGGGAGGGTTGAGACCCAGTACTTC. This encodes CASSLVFGRVETQYF.

The chain is built from TRBV9 and TRBJ2-3, with 9 bases identical to TRBD1. Germline values: CDR1 SGDLS, CDR2 YYNGEE. The ends lost 3 bases at V and 4 bases at J; junction bases unmatched: 12. The CDR3 is made up of 17 amino acids. Here the CDR3 DNA reads TGTGCCAGCAGCGCTACAGGGGGCGCGGGTTTCGCAGATACGCAGTATTTT. Translation: CASSATGGAGFADTQYF.

The chain employs TRBV6-2 or TRBV6-3 and TRBJ2-7; D gene unclear. V lost 6 bases and J 3 bases, leaving 9 bases between the germline ends. Germline values: CDR1 MNHEY, CDR2 SVGEGT. The length of the CDR3 is 12 residues. For the CDR3, the DNA is TGTGCCAGCAGCAGTAACAACTACGAGCAGTACTTC. Translating gives CASSSNNYEQYF.